The 8 T cell receptor beta chains below come from one sample, sequenced in a study of prognosis after radiotherapy for stage I lung cancer. Genomic DNA provided the template from which TCR beta CDR3 was amplified by two-round multiplex PCR. The authors ran first-round PCR with primers specific to each TRBV and TRBJ gene. TCRdb redid the calling of the multiplex PCR reads with MiXCR, one entry per CDR3 protein. The profile shows fewer than 40,000 distinct CDR3 sequences, under 60% of them singletons. The sample consisted of PBMCs, taken before or after stereotactic body radiation therapy (not recorded which). The receptors were sampled from a donor over 45 with non-small cell lung cancer.

This clonotype occurred many times. The chain couples TRBV6-5 to TRBJ1-6; the match to TRBD1 covers 8 bases. This CDR3 spans 15 amino acids. Germline loops: CDR1 MNHEY, CDR2 SVGAGI. Trimming cost V 4 bases and J 9 bases; bases outside gene matches: 8. The CDR3 reads CASSSYGDRPSPLHF. The CDR3, as DNA: TGTGCCAGCAGTTCCTATGGGGACAGGCCTTCACCCCTCCACTTT.

This clonotype was observed at least ten times. The chain employs TRBV4-1 and TRBJ2-2; 8 bases are shared with TRBD1. This CDR3 has 13 residues. Trimming took 6 bases from V and 6 from J; bases not matched to a gene: 3. Germline V gives CDR1 MGHRA, CDR2 YSYEKL. CDR3 region: CASRDRGSGELFF. As DNA, the CDR3 is TGCGCCAGCAGAGACAGGGGATCCGGGGAGCTGTTTTTT.

A remark on this clonotype: With a far larger clone one base away, a read error is the likely cause. The rearrangement uses TRBV7-8 and TRBJ2-7; either TRBD1 or TRBD2 may supply D (6 bases each). This CDR3 contains 15 residues. Per germline, CDR1 SGHVS and CDR2 FQNEAQ. V was cut by 3 bases and J by 6 bases, with 18 bases left in between. CDR3 sequence: CASSLELWRGFEQYF. The CDR3 DNA follows: TGTGCCAGCAGCTTGGAGCTGTGGAGGGGGTTCGAGCAGTACTTC.

Notes on this clonotype: A junction boundary mismatches the germline segment, possibly from a read error. This rearrangement joins TRBV20-1 to TRBJ2-7, with D perhaps matching TRBD1 or TRBD2 (6 bases each). Germline V lookup: CDR1 DFQATT, CDR2 SNEGSKA (reference sequence). This CDR3 has 16 residues. The CDR3 sequence is CSVGGGRGSPTYDQYF. CDR3 DNA: TGCAGTGTCGGTGGGGGCCGGGGGAGTCCGACCTACGATCAGTACTTC.

This clonotype was seen many times. J is TRBJ2-1 and V is TRBV5-1; TRBD1 or TRBD2 may be the D gene (5 bases each). The germline gives CDR1 SGHRS, CDR2 YFSETQ. Trimming shortened V by 3 bases and J by 10 bases, and 17 bases separated the two germline ends. CDR3 length: 14 residues. The CDR3, as DNA: TGCGCCAGCAGCTCCGGGACCGTTCAATCCGAGCAGTTCTTC. Its protein is CASSSGTVQSEQFF.

Turning to this clonotype: A read error is possible here, since a much larger clone lies one base away. The rearrangement links TRBV7-8 to TRBJ2-5, with D possibly being TRBD2 (5 bases). CDR1 and CDR2 from the germline V gene are SGHVS and FQNEAQ. V was cut by 5 bases and J by 8 bases, with 21 bases left in between. The CDR3 has 15 amino acids. CDR3 sequence reads: CASSPNSGGSHTQYF. As DNA, the CDR3 is TGTGCCAGCAGCCCCAACAGCGGAGGTTCTCATACCCAGTACTTC.

This clonotype appeared many times. The V gene is TRBV19, the J gene TRBJ2-5, with 13 positions matching TRBD2. The germline V gene has CDR1 LNHDA and CDR2 SQIVND (reference sequence). With 5 bases clipped from V and 1 base from J, the junction kept 13 bases outside the gene matches. This CDR3 has 19 residues. The CDR3 DNA is TGTGCCAGTAGTCCCCCGCCCAGACTAGCGGGAGGTGGCCAAGAGACCCAGTACTTC. This codes for CASSPPPRLAGGGQETQYF.

This clonotype appeared a single time. A read error may explain this, as a much larger clone is one base away. J is TRBJ2-5 and V is TRBV5-4, with 8 bases identical to TRBD1. This CDR3 contains 14 residues. Germline loops: CDR1 SGHNT, CDR2 YYREEE (reference sequence). CDR3 in amino acids: CSSSRGQVEETQYF. In nucleotides, the CDR3 is TGTTCCAGCAGCAGGGGACAGGTTGAGGAGACCCAGTACTTC.